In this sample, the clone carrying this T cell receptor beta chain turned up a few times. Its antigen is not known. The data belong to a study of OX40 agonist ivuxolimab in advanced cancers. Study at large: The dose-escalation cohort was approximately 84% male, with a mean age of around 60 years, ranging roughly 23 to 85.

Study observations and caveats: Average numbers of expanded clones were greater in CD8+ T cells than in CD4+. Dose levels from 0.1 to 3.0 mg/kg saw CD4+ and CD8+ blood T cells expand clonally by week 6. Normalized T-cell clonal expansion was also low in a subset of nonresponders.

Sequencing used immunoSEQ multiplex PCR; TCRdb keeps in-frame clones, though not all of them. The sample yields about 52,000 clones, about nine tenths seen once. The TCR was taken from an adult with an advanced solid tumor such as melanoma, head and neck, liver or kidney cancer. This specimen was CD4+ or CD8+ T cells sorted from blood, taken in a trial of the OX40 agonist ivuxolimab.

In DNA, the CDR3 is TGTGCCAGCAGCCTGGAGTCAGGGTATGGCTACACCTTC. Translating it yields CASSLESGYGYTF. This chain uses TRBV2 with TRBJ1-2, with D tentatively TRBD1 (5 bases). The CDR3 consists of 13 residues. Germline CDR1 SNHLY, CDR2 FYNNEI. Trimming cost V 6 bases and J 5 bases, with 13 bases left between them.